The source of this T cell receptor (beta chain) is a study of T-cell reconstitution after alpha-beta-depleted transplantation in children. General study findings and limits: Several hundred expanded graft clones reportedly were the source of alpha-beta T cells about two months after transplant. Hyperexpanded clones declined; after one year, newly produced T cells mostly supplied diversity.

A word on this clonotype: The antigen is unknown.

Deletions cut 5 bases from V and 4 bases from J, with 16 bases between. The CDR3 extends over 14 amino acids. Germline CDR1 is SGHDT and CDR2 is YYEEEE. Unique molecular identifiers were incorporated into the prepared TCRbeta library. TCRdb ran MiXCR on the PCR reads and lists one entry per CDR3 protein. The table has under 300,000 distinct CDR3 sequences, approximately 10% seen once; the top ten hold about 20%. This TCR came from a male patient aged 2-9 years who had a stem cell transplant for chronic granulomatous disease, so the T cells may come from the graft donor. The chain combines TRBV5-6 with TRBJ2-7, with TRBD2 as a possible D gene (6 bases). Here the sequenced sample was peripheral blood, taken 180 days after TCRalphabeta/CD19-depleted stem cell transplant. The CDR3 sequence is CASRRRGGGYEQYF. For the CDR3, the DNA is TGTGCCAGCAGGCGGAGGGGAGGAGGATACGAGCAGTACTTC.